This T cell receptor beta chain stems from a study of blood T cell repertoires in COVID-19. The CDR3 is made up of 12 amino acids. Germline CDR1 and CDR2: SGHDN and FVKESK. The V and J ends lost 5 bases and 6 bases respectively, with 11 bases between them. TCRdb's table, derived via immunoSEQ multiplex PCR, lists solely in-frame clones and lacks some. The sample has 260,000 or so clones, over 75% seen once. Grouping used clinical history reported by participants in a survey and questionnaire. Recovered status applied to Cohort 3 donors who had two consecutive negative PCRs. It also applied to those with clearance or with symptom resolution.

The material sequenced was PBMCs or T cells enriched from blood (not recorded which). This receptor was taken from a man younger than 35 who had recovered from COVID-19. The chain joins TRBV14 to TRBJ2-7; D gene ambiguous. The CDR3 protein is CASSAALAEQYF. Written as DNA, the CDR3 is TGTGCCAGCAGCGCGGCGTTGGCCGAGCAGTACTTC.